The rows below give T cell receptor beta chains drawn from one sample of a study of control samples from healthy donors and cancer patients. Method: immunoSEQ multiplex PCR; TCRdb's copy keeps in-frame clones and lacks some. The profile shows more than 85,000 clones, around nine tenths of them singletons. Sequencing was performed on blood. The receptors come from a human donor in good health. The donor label of this sample is uncertain. The CDR3 runs from the conserved cysteine through the conserved F or W. Fields, in order: J gene, D gene, V gene, clone size, CDR3 DNA, CDR3 protein. A D gene is named only where the DNA matches it firmly. Rows may omit the clone size; those that give it use once, few, many or a size class.

J: TRBJ1-6; D: -; V: TRBV3-1/TRBV3-2; size: -; DNA: TGTGCCAGCAGCCAAGATCTGGGACGCGCGCCCCTCCACTTT; CDR3: CASSQDLGRAPLHF
J: TRBJ2-3; D: TRBD2; V: TRBV7-9; size: -; DNA: TGTGCCAGAAGCGGGGGGTCCTCCCTCGGCGCAGATACGCAGTATTTT; CDR3: CARSGGSSLGADTQYF
J: TRBJ1-3; D: TRBD1; V: TRBV6-5; size: -; DNA: TGTGCCAGCAGACGGGACAGTACCATATATTTT; CDR3: CASRRDSTIYF
J: TRBJ1-2; D: -; V: TRBV7-9; size: -; DNA: TGTGCCAGCAGCTTAGTGGGCCGTGAGAGTGGCTACACCTTC; CDR3: CASSLVGRESGYTF
J: TRBJ2-3; D: TRBD1; V: TRBV28; size: -; DNA: TGTGCCAGCAGTTTTGACAGGGGCAAGGATACGCAGTATTTT; CDR3: CASSFDRGKDTQYF
J: TRBJ2-5; D: -; V: TRBV3-1/TRBV3-2; size: -; DNA: TGTGCCAGCACCCAGAAGCGCTACCAAGAGACCCAGTACTTC; CDR3: CASTQKRYQETQYF
J: TRBJ2-3; D: -; V: TRBV5-1; size: -; DNA: TGCGCCAGCAGCGGAGATACGCAGTATTTT; CDR3: CASSGDTQYF
J: TRBJ1-6; D: TRBD1; V: TRBV7-9; size: -; DNA: TGTGCCAGCAGCTTATTGAGGACAGGGATTCATAATTCACCCCTCCACTTT; CDR3: CASSLLRTGIHNSPLHF
J: TRBJ1-5; D: -; V: TRBV20-1; size: -; DNA: TGCAGTGCTAGTGAAGGGTTTGGCAATCAGCCCCAGCATTTT; CDR3: CSASEGFGNQPQHF
J: TRBJ2-1; D: -; V: TRBV20-1; size: -; DNA: TGCAGTGCTAGAGACAATGAGCAGTTCTTC; CDR3: CSARDNEQFF
J: TRBJ1-6; D: TRBD1; V: TRBV11-2; size: -; DNA: TGTGCCAGCAGCTTAGTGCCGGCAGGGGGTGCACGGGGACCCCTCCACTTT; CDR3: CASSLVPAGGARGPLHF
J: TRBJ1-1; D: -; V: TRBV18; size: once; DNA: TGTGCCAGCTCAGGGCAGGGGTACACTGAAGCTTTCTTT; CDR3: CASSGQGYTEAFF
J: TRBJ2-7; D: TRBD2; V: TRBV7-8; size: -; DNA: TGTGCCAGCAGCTCCGGGGGGGCCGTTCCCGAGCAGTACTTC; CDR3: CASSSGGAVPEQYF
J: TRBJ2-7; D: TRBD2; V: TRBV4-1; size: -; DNA: TGCGCCAGCAGCCACTTACTAGCGGGGGCTTCCTACGAGCAGTACTTC; CDR3: CASSHLLAGASYEQYF
J: TRBJ1-1; D: -; V: TRBV11-3; size: -; DNA: TGTGCCAGCAGCTTGTCGGTTTACACTGAAGCTTTCTTT; CDR3: CASSLSVYTEAFF
J: TRBJ2-1; D: -; V: TRBV24-1; size: -; DNA: TGTGCCACCAGTGAGCAAGGTAGGGGATACAATGAGCAGTTCTTC; CDR3: CATSEQGRGYNEQFF
J: TRBJ1-2; D: TRBD1; V: TRBV6-2/TRBV6-3; size: once; DNA: TGTGCCAGCAGCGACAGGGAGTATGGCTACACCTTC; CDR3: CASSDREYGYTF
J: TRBJ2-7; D: -; V: TRBV11-3; size: once; DNA: TGTGCCAGCAGCCCAGGGTCATCCTACGAGCAGTACTTC; CDR3: CASSPGSSYEQYF
J: TRBJ1-2; D: -; V: TRBV5-6; size: -; DNA: TGTGCCAGCAGCTTTGAGAAGGGGATTAACTATGGCTACACCTTC; CDR3: CASSFEKGINYGYTF
J: TRBJ2-2; D: -; V: TRBV7-8; size: once; DNA: TGTGCCAGCAGCTTTCCCCTTGACACCGGGGAGCTGTTTTTT; CDR3: CASSFPLDTGELFF
J: TRBJ1-5; D: -; V: TRBV3-1/TRBV3-2; size: -; DNA: TGTGCCAGCAGCCAGACACGAAATCATCAGCCCCAGCATTTT; CDR3: CASSQTRNHQPQHF
J: TRBJ1-5; D: TRBD1; V: TRBV9; size: -; DNA: TGTGCCAGCAGCGTACAGGGACAGGGAGGCCAGCCCCAGCATTTT; CDR3: CASSVQGQGGQPQHF
J: TRBJ1-1; D: TRBD1; V: TRBV27; size: -; DNA: TGTGCCAGCAGTACAGGGGGCCAGAGGCAAGCTTTCTTT; CDR3: CASSTGGQRQAFF
J: TRBJ1-4; D: -; V: TRBV3-1/TRBV3-2; size: -; DNA: TGTGCCAGCAGCCCTCTCAGGGGTAATGAAAAACTGTTTTTT; CDR3: CASSPLRGNEKLFF
J: TRBJ1-5; D: TRBD1; V: TRBV6-5; size: -; DNA: TGTGCCAGCAGCACCCGGGACAGTCAGCCCCAGCATTTT; CDR3: CASSTRDSQPQHF
J: TRBJ2-1; D: -; V: TRBV6-5; size: -; DNA: TGTGCCAGCATCCGGGACCCCACCTACAATGAGCAGTTCTTC; CDR3: CASIRDPTYNEQFF
J: TRBJ2-7; D: -; V: TRBV29-1; size: -; DNA: TGCAGCGTTGGAGGGGCAGGGGTTAACAACGAGCAGTACTTC; CDR3: CSVGGAGVNNEQYF
J: TRBJ1-2; D: -; V: TRBV19; size: -; DNA: TGTGCCAGTAGTATAATGGAGGGCCCCAACTATGGCTACACCTTC; CDR3: CASSIMEGPNYGYTF
J: TRBJ1-5; D: TRBD1; V: TRBV6-4; size: -; DNA: TGTGCCAGCAGTCCGACAGGGAGTAATCAGCCCCAGCATTTT; CDR3: CASSPTGSNQPQHF
J: TRBJ2-1; D: TRBD1; V: TRBV6-6; size: -; DNA: TGTGCCAGCAGGCAACCGGGACAGGGGGCGAACAATGAGCAGTTCTTC; CDR3: CASRQPGQGANNEQFF
J: TRBJ2-1; D: TRBD2; V: TRBV6-2/TRBV6-3; size: -; DNA: TGTGCCAGCAGTCTCGCACGGGGGGGCCGGAATGAGCAGTTCTTC; CDR3: CASSLARGGRNEQFF
J: TRBJ2-7; D: TRBD1; V: TRBV12-3/TRBV12-4; size: -; DNA: TGTGCCAGCAGTCCTGGGGACAGCTTTCTCCGCTTC; CDR3: CASSPGDSFLRF
J: TRBJ1-2; D: -; V: TRBV6-1; size: -; DNA: TGTGCCAGCAGTGAAGGTAGAGGGATAGGCTACACCTTC; CDR3: CASSEGRGIGYTF
J: TRBJ1-1; D: -; V: TRBV14; size: -; DNA: TGTGCCAGCAGCCAAGGACAAAACCTAGAAGCTTTCTTT; CDR3: CASSQGQNLEAFF
J: TRBJ1-2; D: -; V: TRBV19; size: -; DNA: TGTGCCAGTAGTATTACCCAGGGAGAGGCTAACTATGGCTACACCTTC; CDR3: CASSITQGEANYGYTF
J: TRBJ2-2; D: TRBD1; V: TRBV5-4; size: -; DNA: TGTGCCAGCAGCGAGGGACAGGCGAACACCGGGGAGCTGTTTTTT; CDR3: CASSEGQANTGELFF
J: TRBJ1-5; D: -; V: TRBV19; size: -; DNA: TGTGCCAGTAGTTTCCCGGGCCTGGGCAATCAGCCCCAGCATTTT; CDR3: CASSFPGLGNQPQHF
J: TRBJ2-3; D: TRBD2; V: TRBV5-1; size: -; DNA: TGCGCCAGCAGCTTGGGCGGGGGGGCGTTGGATACGCAGTATTTT; CDR3: CASSLGGGALDTQYF
J: TRBJ1-5; D: -; V: TRBV19; size: -; DNA: TGTGCCAGTAGTATTGGTTGGGGAGGCAATCAGCCCCAGCATTTT; CDR3: CASSIGWGGNQPQHF
J: TRBJ2-7; D: -; V: TRBV7-9; size: -; DNA: TGTGCCAGCAGCTTGATCATGGGAGAGCAGTACTTC; CDR3: CASSLIMGEQYF
J: TRBJ2-2; D: -; V: TRBV7-2; size: -; DNA: TGTGCCAGCAGCCCCCTTATAGGTCCCGGGGAGCTGTTTTTT; CDR3: CASSPLIGPGELFF
J: TRBJ1-1; D: TRBD1; V: TRBV19; size: -; DNA: TGTGCCAGTCGCCACAGGTTTGACAGGGGGGACACTGAAGCTTTCTTT; CDR3: CASRHRFDRGDTEAFF
J: TRBJ1-2; D: TRBD1; V: TRBV10-3; size: -; DNA: TGTGCCATCAAGGGACAGGGGGAATCTAACTATGGCTACACCTTC; CDR3: CAIKGQGESNYGYTF
J: TRBJ1-2; D: -; V: TRBV29-1; size: -; DNA: TGCAGCGTTGTAATTGCAGGGAAGGGCTACACCTTC; CDR3: CSVVIAGKGYTF
J: TRBJ1-1; D: TRBD1; V: TRBV27; size: -; DNA: TGTGCCAGCAGTTTATCTCCGACAGGGGTCAGTGAAGCTTTCTTT; CDR3: CASSLSPTGVSEAFF
J: TRBJ1-6; D: -; V: TRBV2; size: -; DNA: TGTGCCAGCAGTGTTTCGGCGGGAGGGAATTCACCCCTCCACTTT; CDR3: CASSVSAGGNSPLHF